Listed below are T cell receptor beta chains from one sample, sequenced in a study of CD8 T cells in Susac syndrome. Using its own MiXCR run on the immunoSEQ multiplex PCR reads, TCRdb lists one record per CDR3 protein. Of 150,000 to 200,000 distinct CDR3 sequences listed, roughly 94% were seen once; the top ten hold around 0.095%. The sample consisted of CD4+ T cells from PBMCs. The receptor set was obtained from a human donor with Susac syndrome. The CDR3 runs from the conserved cysteine through the conserved F or W. A D gene is named only where the DNA matches it firmly. Clone size is stated in some rows and not others, as once, few, many or a class when expanded.

J gene | clone size | D gene | V gene | CDR3 DNA | CDR3 protein
TRBJ2-7 | NA | TRBD2 | TRBV6-6 | TGTGCCAGCAGTCCACGACTAGCGGGAGTAAGCGAGCAGTACTTC | CASSPRLAGVSEQYF
TRBJ1-5 | NA | NA | TRBV20-1 | TGCAGTGCCCCGGGCCTGGATCAGCCCCAGCATTTT | CSAPGLDQPQHF
TRBJ2-1 | NA | NA | TRBV20-1 | TGCAGTGCCAGACGGGGGACGAGCTCCTACAATGAGCAGTTCTTC | CSARRGTSSYNEQFF
TRBJ2-2 | NA | NA | TRBV12-3/TRBV12-4 | TGTGCCAGCACCAATCAGGGGACAAACACCGGGGAGCTGTTTTTT | CASTNQGTNTGELFF
TRBJ2-7 | NA | TRBD2 | TRBV29-1 | TGCAGCGTTGGGACTAGCGGGATAGACGAGCAGTACTTC | CSVGTSGIDEQYF
TRBJ1-2 | NA | NA | TRBV20-1 | TGCAGTGCTAGAGATCTGGGACACATAAACTATGGCTACACCTTC | CSARDLGHINYGYTF
TRBJ2-7 | NA | TRBD2 | TRBV12-3/TRBV12-4 | TGTGCCAGCAGCTACGGGACTAGCGGGCGACGTGCCTACGAGCAGTACTTC | CASSYGTSGRRAYEQYF
TRBJ2-6 | NA | NA | TRBV7-2 | TGTGCCAGCAGCTTATTTGGGCTAGGGGCCAACGTCCTGACTTTC | CASSLFGLGANVLTF
TRBJ2-2 | NA | NA | TRBV2 | TGTGCCAGCAGTGTCATAGGGGAGGACACCGGGGAGCTGTTTTTT | CASSVIGEDTGELFF
TRBJ2-7 | NA | TRBD1 | TRBV25-1 | TGTGCCAGCGGACAGGGGTACGAGCAGTACTTC | CASGQGYEQYF
TRBJ2-7 | NA | NA | TRBV7-2 | TGTGCCAGCAGCTTAGAGCGGCAAACCTACGAGCAGTACTTC | CASSLERQTYEQYF
TRBJ1-6 | NA | NA | TRBV15 | TGTGCCACCAGGGGGGTCGGGACCTTTAAACCCCTCCACTTT | CATRGVGTFKPLHF
TRBJ2-1 | NA | TRBD1 | TRBV12-3/TRBV12-4 | TGTGCCAGCAGCCCGACAGGGAAGAGAGGCGATGAGCAGTTCTTC | CASSPTGKRGDEQFF
TRBJ2-5 | NA | TRBD1 | TRBV7-8 | TGTGCCAGCAGCCTCGGGACAGACCAAGAGACCCAGTACTTC | CASSLGTDQETQYF
TRBJ1-4 | NA | NA | TRBV30 | TGTGCCTGGAGTGGACAGGCTAATGAAAAACTGTTTTTT | CAWSGQANEKLFF
TRBJ2-1 | NA | TRBD1 | TRBV5-1 | TGCGCCAGCAGCACTACCGGGACAGGGTACAATGAGCAGTTCTTC | CASSTTGTGYNEQFF
TRBJ2-7 | NA | NA | TRBV6-5 | TGTGCCAGCAGTTTGGGACTTTCCTACGAGCAGTACTTC | CASSLGLSYEQYF
TRBJ2-7 | NA | NA | TRBV30 | TGTGCCTGGAGTGTCTCGGGGTTCGACGAGCAGTACTTC | CAWSVSGFDEQYF
TRBJ2-3 | NA | TRBD2 | TRBV5-1 | TGCGCCAGCAGACATAGCGGGACAACAGATACGCAGTATTTT | CASRHSGTTDTQYF
TRBJ2-1 | NA | TRBD2 | TRBV6-2/TRBV6-3 | TGTGCCAGCAGTTACGAGCGGGAGAATGAGCAGTTCTTC | CASSYERENEQFF
TRBJ1-1 | NA | NA | TRBV30 | TGTGCCTGGAGTGTAAACACTGAAGCTTTCTTT | CAWSVNTEAFF
TRBJ1-1 | NA | NA | TRBV20-1 | TGCAGGGGAGGCTATCCGGGGATGGAGACTGAAGCTTTCTTT | CRGGYPGMETEAFF
TRBJ2-1 | NA | TRBD2 | TRBV18 | TGTGCCAGCTCACCGGGACTTGCGGGAGAACTCTCCTACAATGAGCAGTTCTTC | CASSPGLAGELSYNEQFF
TRBJ2-7 | NA | NA | TRBV12-3/TRBV12-4 | TGTGCCAGCAGCTCCCTCTCGGCCCGTCGGTACTTC | CASSSLSARRYF
TRBJ1-2 | NA | NA | TRBV2 | TGTGCCAGCAGTGAAGGGGGCAGTTACCGCAACTATGGCTACACCTTC | CASSEGGSYRNYGYTF
TRBJ1-2 | NA | TRBD1 | TRBV3-1 | TGTGCCAGCAGCCCTCGTGACAGGGGCGTCGTGTCTGGCTACACCTTC | CASSPRDRGVVSGYTF
TRBJ2-7 | NA | TRBD1 | TRBV5-1 | TGCGCCAGCAGCCCGAACCCGACAGGGGGCTACGAGCAGTACTTC | CASSPNPTGGYEQYF
TRBJ2-5 | NA | NA | TRBV15 | TGTGCCACCAGCAGCAGGGAAGAGACCCAGTACTTC | CATSSREETQYF
TRBJ2-1 | NA | NA | TRBV19 | TGTGCCAGTACCAACCCCCCCAGGGTTGAGCAGTTCTTC | CASTNPPRVEQFF
TRBJ2-3 | NA | NA | TRBV9 | TGTGCCAGCAGCGTAGGATCCCGGGTAGCGTCGGATACGCAGTATTTT | CASSVGSRVASDTQYF
TRBJ1-1 | NA | NA | TRBV29-1 | TGCAGCGTTGATTTTGGAAGGTCAGGCACTGAAGCTTTCTTT | CSVDFGRSGTEAFF
TRBJ2-5 | once | TRBD2 | TRBV5-1 | TGCGCCAGCAGCTTGGGTACTAGCGGGAGGGGAGAGACCCAGTACTTC | CASSLGTSGRGETQYF
TRBJ2-1 | NA | TRBD1 | TRBV4-3 | TGCGCCAGCAGCCGCATAGGGACAGCCCAGGACAATGAGCAGTTCTTC | CASSRIGTAQDNEQFF
TRBJ1-1 | once | TRBD1 | TRBV12-3/TRBV12-4 | TGTGCCAGCAGTGCACGGACAGGGGGCATCACTGAAGCTTTCTTT | CASSARTGGITEAFF
TRBJ1-5 | NA | TRBD1 | TRBV12-3/TRBV12-4 | TGTGCCAGCAGTTTTAGGGACAGGGGCGCGCCCCAGCATTTT | CASSFRDRGAPQHF
TRBJ1-1 | NA | NA | TRBV30 | TGTGCCTGGATGGGGGGGTCGGGGAACACTGAAGCTTTCTTT | CAWMGGSGNTEAFF
TRBJ2-7 | NA | TRBD2 | TRBV3-1 | TGTGCCAGCAGCCAATCTAGCGGTTACTACTCCTACGAGCAGTACTTC | CASSQSSGYYSYEQYF
TRBJ2-6 | NA | NA | TRBV18 | TGTGCCAGCTCACCAACTCGCGGGGCCAACGTCCTGACTTTC | CASSPTRGANVLTF
TRBJ1-5 | NA | NA | TRBV27 | TGTGCCAGCATAGGAGCGGAGCCCCAGCATTTT | CASIGAEPQHF
TRBJ2-3 | NA | NA | TRBV9 | TGTGCCAGCAGCGTAACAGGGACTGGCACAGATACGCAGTATTTT | CASSVTGTGTDTQYF
TRBJ1-5 | NA | NA | TRBV20-1 | TGCAGTGCTAGGGGATCGTTTGGCAATCAGCCCCAGCATTTT | CSARGSFGNQPQHF
TRBJ2-1 | NA | NA | TRBV12-5 | TGTGCTAGTGGTAGATCGGGAACGAATGAGCAGTTCTTC | CASGRSGTNEQFF